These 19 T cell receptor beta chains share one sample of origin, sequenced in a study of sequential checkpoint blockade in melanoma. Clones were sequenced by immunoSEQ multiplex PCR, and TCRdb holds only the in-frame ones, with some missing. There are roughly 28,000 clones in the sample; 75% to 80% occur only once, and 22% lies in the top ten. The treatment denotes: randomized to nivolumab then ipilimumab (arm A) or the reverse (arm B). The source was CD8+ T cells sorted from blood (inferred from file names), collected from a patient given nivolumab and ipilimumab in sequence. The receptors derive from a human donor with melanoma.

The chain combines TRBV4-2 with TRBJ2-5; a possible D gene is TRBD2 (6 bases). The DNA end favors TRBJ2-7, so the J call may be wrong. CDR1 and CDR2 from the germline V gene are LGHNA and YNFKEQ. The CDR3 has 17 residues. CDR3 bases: TGTGCCAGCAGCCAAGAATATACGGGAGAGGGCTCCTACGAGCAGTACTTC. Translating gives CASSQEYTGEGSYEQYF.

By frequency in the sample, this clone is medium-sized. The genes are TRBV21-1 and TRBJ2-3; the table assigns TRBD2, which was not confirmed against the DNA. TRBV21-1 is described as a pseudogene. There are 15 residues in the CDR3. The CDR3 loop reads CASSKFERGSDTQYF. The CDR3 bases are TGTGCCAGCAGCAAATTCGAGCGGGGCTCAGATACGCAGTATTTT.

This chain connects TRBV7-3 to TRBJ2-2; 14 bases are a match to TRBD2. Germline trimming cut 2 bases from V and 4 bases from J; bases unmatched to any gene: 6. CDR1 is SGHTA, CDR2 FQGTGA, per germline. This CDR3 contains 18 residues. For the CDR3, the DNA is TGTGCCAGCAGCTTACAAGGACTAGCGGGAGGTATCACCGGGGAGCTGTTTTTT. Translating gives CASSLQGLAGGITGELFF.

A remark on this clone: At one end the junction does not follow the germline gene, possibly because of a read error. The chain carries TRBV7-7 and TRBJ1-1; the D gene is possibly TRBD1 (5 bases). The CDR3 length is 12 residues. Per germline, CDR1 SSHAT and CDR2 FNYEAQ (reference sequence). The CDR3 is CASSFGAAEAFF. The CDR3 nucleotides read TGTGCTAGCAGCTTTGGGGCTGCTGAAGCTTTCTTT.

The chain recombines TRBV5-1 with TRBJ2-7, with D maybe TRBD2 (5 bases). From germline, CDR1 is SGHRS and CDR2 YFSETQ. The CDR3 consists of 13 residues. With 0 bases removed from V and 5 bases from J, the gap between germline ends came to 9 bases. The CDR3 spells CASSLGLSNEQYF. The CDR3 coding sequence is TGCGCCAGCAGCTTGGGACTATCTAACGAGCAGTACTTC.

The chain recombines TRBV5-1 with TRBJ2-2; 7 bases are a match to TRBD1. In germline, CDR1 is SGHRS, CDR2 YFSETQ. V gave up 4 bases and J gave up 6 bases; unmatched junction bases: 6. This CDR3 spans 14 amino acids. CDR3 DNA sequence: TGCGCCAGCAGCCCCTGGGACAGAGCCGGGGAGCTGTTTTTT. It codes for CASSPWDRAGELFF.

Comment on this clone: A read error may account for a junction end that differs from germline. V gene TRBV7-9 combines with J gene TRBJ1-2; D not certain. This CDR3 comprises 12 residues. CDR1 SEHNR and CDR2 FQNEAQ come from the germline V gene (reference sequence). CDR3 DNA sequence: TGTGCCTGCAGCCCATCCAAACTAATTCAAACCTTC. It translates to CACSPSKLIQTF.

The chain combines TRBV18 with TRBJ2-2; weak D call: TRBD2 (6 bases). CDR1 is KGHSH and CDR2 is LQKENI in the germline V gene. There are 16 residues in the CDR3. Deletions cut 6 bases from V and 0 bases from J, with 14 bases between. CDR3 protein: CASSLGGPSNTGELFF. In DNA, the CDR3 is TGTGCCAGCTCGCTCGGAGGGCCGTCGAACACCGGGGAGCTGTTTTTT. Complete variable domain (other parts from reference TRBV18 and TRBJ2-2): NAGVMQNPRHLVRRRGQEARLRCSPMKGHSHVYWYRQLPEEGLKFMVYLQKENIIDESGMPKERFSAEFPKEGPSILRIQQVVRGDSAAYFCASSLGGPSNTGELFFGEGSRLTVL.

DNA for the CDR3: TGCGCCAGCAGCCAAGATCGTCAGCAGCCCCAGCATTTT. This codes for CASSQDRQQPQHF. The chain links TRBV4-1 to TRBJ1-5, with no clear D. V lost 0 bases and J lost 7, with 7 bases in between. Germline CDR1 and CDR2: MGHRA and YSYEKL. This CDR3 region has 13 residues.

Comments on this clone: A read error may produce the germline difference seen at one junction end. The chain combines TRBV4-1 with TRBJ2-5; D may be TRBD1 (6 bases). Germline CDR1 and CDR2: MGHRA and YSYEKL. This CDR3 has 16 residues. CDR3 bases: TGCGCCAGCAGCAAAGATAAGGGCAGGGGCGGGGAGACCCAGTACTTC. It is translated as CASSKDKGRGGETQYF.

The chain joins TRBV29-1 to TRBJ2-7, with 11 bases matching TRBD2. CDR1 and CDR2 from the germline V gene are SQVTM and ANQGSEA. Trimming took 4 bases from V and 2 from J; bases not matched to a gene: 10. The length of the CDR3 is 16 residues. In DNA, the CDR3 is TGCAGCGTTGTGGGGACCCCGACTAGCGGGGCCTACGAGCAGTACTTC. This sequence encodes CSVVGTPTSGAYEQYF.

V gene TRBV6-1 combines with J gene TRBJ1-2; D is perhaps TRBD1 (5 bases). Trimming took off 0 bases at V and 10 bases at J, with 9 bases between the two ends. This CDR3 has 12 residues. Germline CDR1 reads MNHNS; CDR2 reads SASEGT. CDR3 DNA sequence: TGTGCCAGCAGTGAAGCGTGGGGCCTCTACACCTTC. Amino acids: CASSEAWGLYTF.

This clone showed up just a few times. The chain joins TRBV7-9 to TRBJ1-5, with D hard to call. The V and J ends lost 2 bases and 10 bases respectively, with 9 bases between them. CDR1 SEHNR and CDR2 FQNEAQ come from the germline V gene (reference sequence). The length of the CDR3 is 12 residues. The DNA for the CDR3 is TGTGCCAGCAGCTTAATCATCGGTCCCCAGCATTTT. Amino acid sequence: CASSLIIGPQHF.

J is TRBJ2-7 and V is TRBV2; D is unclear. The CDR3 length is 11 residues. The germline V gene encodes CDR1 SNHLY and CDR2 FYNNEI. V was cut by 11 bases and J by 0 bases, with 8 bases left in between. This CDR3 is CAGGSSYEQYF. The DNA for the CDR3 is TGTGCCGGCGGTAGCTCCTACGAGCAGTACTTC.

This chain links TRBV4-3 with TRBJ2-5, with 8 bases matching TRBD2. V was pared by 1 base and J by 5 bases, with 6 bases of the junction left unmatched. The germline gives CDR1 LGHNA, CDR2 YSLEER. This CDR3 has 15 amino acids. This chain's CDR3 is CASSQGYGGGETQYF. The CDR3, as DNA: TGCGCCAGCAGCCAAGGTTACGGGGGGGGTGAGACCCAGTACTTC.

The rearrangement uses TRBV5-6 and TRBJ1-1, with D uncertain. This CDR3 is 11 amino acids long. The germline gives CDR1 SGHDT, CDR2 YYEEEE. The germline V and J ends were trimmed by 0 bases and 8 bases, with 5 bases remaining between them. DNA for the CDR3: TGTGCCAGCAGCTTGGCACTAGAAGCTTTCTTT. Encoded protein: CASSLALEAFF.

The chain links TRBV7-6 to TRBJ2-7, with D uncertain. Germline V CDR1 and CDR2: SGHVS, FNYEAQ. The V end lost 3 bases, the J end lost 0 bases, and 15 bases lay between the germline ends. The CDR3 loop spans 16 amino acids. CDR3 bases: TGTGCCAGCAGCTTCCTCCCTTTACAGAACTCCTACGAGCAGTACTTC. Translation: CASSFLPLQNSYEQYF.

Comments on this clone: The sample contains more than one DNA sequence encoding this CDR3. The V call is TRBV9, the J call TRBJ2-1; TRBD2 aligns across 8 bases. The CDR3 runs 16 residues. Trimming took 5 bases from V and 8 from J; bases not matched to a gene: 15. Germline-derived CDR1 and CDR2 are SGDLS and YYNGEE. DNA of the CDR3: TGTGCCAGCAGTGCCGATCGGGGGGGTCTCTGGGATGAGCAGTTCTTC. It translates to CASSADRGGLWDEQFF.

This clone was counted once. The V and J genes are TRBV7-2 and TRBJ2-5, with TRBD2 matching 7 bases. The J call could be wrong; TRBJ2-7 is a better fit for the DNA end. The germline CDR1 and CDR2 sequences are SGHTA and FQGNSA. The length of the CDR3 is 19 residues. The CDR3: CASSMVGRVPGPSSYEQYF. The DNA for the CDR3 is TGTGCCAGCAGCATGGTAGGGAGGGTCCCGGGACCCAGCTCCTACGAGCAGTACTTC.